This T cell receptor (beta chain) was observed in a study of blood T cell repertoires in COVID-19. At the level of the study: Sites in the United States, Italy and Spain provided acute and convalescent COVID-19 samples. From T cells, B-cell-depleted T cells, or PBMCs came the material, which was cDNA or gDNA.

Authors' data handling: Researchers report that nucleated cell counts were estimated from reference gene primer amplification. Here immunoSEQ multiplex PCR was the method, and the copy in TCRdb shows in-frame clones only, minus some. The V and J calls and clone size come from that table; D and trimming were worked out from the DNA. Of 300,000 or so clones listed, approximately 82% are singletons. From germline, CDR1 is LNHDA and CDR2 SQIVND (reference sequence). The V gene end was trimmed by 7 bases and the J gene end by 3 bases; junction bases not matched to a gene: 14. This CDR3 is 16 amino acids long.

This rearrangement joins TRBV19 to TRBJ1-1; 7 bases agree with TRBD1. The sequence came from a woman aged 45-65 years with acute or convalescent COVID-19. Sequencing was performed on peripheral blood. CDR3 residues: CASIFRDSGRDTEAFF. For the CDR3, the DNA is TGTGCCAGTATCTTCCGGGACAGTGGTCGCGACACTGAAGCTTTCTTT.